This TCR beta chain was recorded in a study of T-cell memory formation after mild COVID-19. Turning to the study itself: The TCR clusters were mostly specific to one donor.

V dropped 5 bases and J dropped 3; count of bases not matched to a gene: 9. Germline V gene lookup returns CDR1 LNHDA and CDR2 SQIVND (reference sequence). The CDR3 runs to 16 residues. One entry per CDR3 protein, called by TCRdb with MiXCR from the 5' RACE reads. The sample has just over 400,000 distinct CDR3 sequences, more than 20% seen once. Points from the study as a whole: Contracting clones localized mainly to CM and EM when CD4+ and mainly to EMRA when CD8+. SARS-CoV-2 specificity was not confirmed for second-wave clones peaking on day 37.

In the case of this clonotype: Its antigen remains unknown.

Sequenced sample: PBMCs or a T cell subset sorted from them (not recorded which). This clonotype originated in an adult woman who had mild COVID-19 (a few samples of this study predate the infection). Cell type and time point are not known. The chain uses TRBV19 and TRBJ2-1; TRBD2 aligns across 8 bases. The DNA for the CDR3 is TGTGCCAGTAGTCCCGGGCTAGCGGGTGACTACAATGAGCAGTTCTTC. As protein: CASSPGLAGDYNEQFF.